The rows below give T cell receptor beta chains drawn from one sample of a study of vaccination and CD4 T cells after COVID-19. TCRdb recomputed calls from the PCR reads with MiXCR, one row per CDR3 protein. The table shows 7,000 to 9,000 distinct CDR3 sequences, with around 54% occurring only once. No antigen is known for these receptors. Sequencing was done on a sample of CD4+ T cells from blood, cultured in vitro. All receptors derive from a human donor who had recovered from COVID-19. Both conserved end residues are part of each CDR3. D genes are given only for firm matches. Clone sizes are given selectively: once, few, many, or a class where the clone is expanded.

TRBD2,TRBV12-3/TRBV12-4,once,TRBJ2-1,14,TGTGCCAGCAGCAGGACTAGCGTCCACAATGAGCAGTTCTTC,CASSRTSVHNEQFF
.,TRBV20-1,medium-sized,TRBJ2-7,15,TGCAGTGCTAGAGATCGGTCAGGGACTTTCTACGAGCAGTACTTC,CSARDRSGTFYEQYF
TRBD1,TRBV7-2,.,TRBJ1-2,16,TGTGCCAGCAGCTTAGGAACAGGGGGCCGACTATATGGCTACACCTTC,CASSLGTGGRLYGYTF
.,TRBV20-1,.,TRBJ1-1,13,TGCAGTGCTAGGGAGCGGAACGGTGGGGAAGCTTTCTTT,CSARERNGGEAFF
TRBD1,TRBV24-1,few,TRBJ1-5,17,TGTGCCACCAGTGATTCAAGCAGGGGGCGCAGCAATCAGCCCCAGCATTTT,CATSDSSRGRSNQPQHF
TRBD2,TRBV7-2,.,TRBJ2-3,15,TGTGCCAGCAGCTTAGCGGGGGGGAGCACAGATACGCAGTATTTT,CASSLAGGSTDTQYF
TRBD2,TRBV4-3,.,TRBJ2-7,15,TGCGCCAGCAGCCAAGTGCTAGCGGGGGGATACGAGCAGTACTTC,CASSQVLAGGYEQYF
.,TRBV9,.,TRBJ1-2,15,TGTGCCAGCAGCGCCTCCAGGTCGGCAAACTATGGCTACACCTTC,CASSASRSANYGYTF
TRBD1,TRBV20-1,.,TRBJ1-2,13,TGCAGTGCTCTACCAGGGGGGGACTATGGCTACACCTTC,CSALPGGDYGYTF
TRBD1,TRBV27,.,TRBJ2-1,14,TGTGCCAGCAGTTTTGGACAGGGGTACAATGAGCAGTTCTTC,CASSFGQGYNEQFF
.,TRBV6-1,few,TRBJ1-6,13,TGTGCCAGCACCTCCGACTATAATTCACCCCTCCACTTT,CASTSDYNSPLHF
.,TRBV5-1,.,TRBJ2-1,15,TGCGCCAGCAGCTTGGATGGAAGGGCCTACAATGAGCAGTTCTTC,CASSLDGRAYNEQFF
.,TRBV24-1,.,TRBJ2-2,14,TGTGCCACCAGTGGGGGGGCGAACACCGGGGAGCTGTTTTTT,CATSGGANTGELFF
TRBD2,TRBV9,once,TRBJ2-7,14,TGTGCCAGCAGCGTAGGTCGGGGGGCCTACGAGCAGTACTTC,CASSVGRGAYEQYF
.,TRBV20-1,.,TRBJ1-2,12,TGCAGTGCTGGGGACCTCGTATATGGCTACACCTTC,CSAGDLVYGYTF
TRBD1,TRBV19,.,TRBJ1-2,16,TGTGCCAGTAGTCCTGGACAGGCCCCTGTATTCTATGGCTACACCTTC,CASSPGQAPVFYGYTF
TRBD1,TRBV6-1,.,TRBJ2-1,14,TGTGCCAGCAATCCGGGACAGCGATACAATGAGCAGTTCTTC,CASNPGQRYNEQFF
.,TRBV12-3/TRBV12-4,.,TRBJ1-2,12,TGTGCCAGCAGTCTTGACTTCTATGGCTACACCTTC,CASSLDFYGYTF
.,TRBV6-1,.,TRBJ1-6,17,TGTGCCAGCAGTGAAGTTGGGGGAAGCTCCTATAATTCACCCCTCCACTTT,CASSEVGGSSYNSPLHF
.,TRBV12-3/TRBV12-4,.,TRBJ1-2,12,TGTGCCAGCAGTTTTGAGGGGTATGGCTACACCTTC,CASSFEGYGYTF
.,TRBV20-1,few,TRBJ2-7,15,TGCAGTGCTAGACCCCTCGGGGTCAACTCCTACGAGCAGTACTTC,CSARPLGVNSYEQYF
TRBD1,TRBV6-1,.,TRBJ2-3,21,TGTGCCAGCAGTCCGACAAGACCGGGACAGGCCTATTACCTTAGCACAGATACGCAGTATTTT,CASSPTRPGQAYYLSTDTQYF
.,TRBV2,few,TRBJ1-5,13,TGTGCCAGCAGTGAAGGGAGATATCAGCCCCAGCATTTT,CASSEGRYQPQHF
.,TRBV27,.,TRBJ2-1,15,TGTGCCAGCAGGACCAACTTTTACTCCTACAATGAGCAGTTCTTC,CASRTNFYSYNEQFF
.,TRBV6-2/TRBV6-3,.,TRBJ1-5,11,TGTGCCAGCAGTAACAATCAGCCCCAGCATTTT,CASSNNQPQHF
.,TRBV7-2,.,TRBJ2-1,13,TGTGCCAGCACCTTTGAGAGGGGCAATGAGCAGTTCTTC,CASTFERGNEQFF
.,TRBV19,few,TRBJ1-6,19,TGTGCCAGTAGTATAACATCTAGCGGTGGGACGGGGTCGAATTCACCCCTCCACTTT,CASSITSSGGTGSNSPLHF
TRBD1,TRBV10-3,.,TRBJ1-1,12,TGTGCCATCAGTGAAGGACAGGGGGGAGCTTTCTTT,CAISEGQGGAFF
.,TRBV5-1,.,TRBJ1-6,16,TGCGCCAGCAGCCGAGGGACGGGGACCACGGAGGGACCCCTCCACTTT,CASSRGTGTTEGPLHF
.,TRBV10-1,.,TRBJ2-3,16,TGCGCCAGCAGTGAGTCGGTTGGGGGATTAGCAGATACGCAGTATTTT,CASSESVGGLADTQYF
.,TRBV21-1,few,TRBJ1-2,15,TGTGCCAGCAGCAAAAGACAGGAACTTACCTATGGCTACACCTTC,CASSKRQELTYGYTF
.,TRBV4-2,.,TRBJ1-5,15,TGTGCCAGCAGCCCCGGAGGGTCCAGCAATCAGCCCCAGCATTTT,CASSPGGSSNQPQHF
.,TRBV6-1,.,TRBJ2-7,14,TGTGCCAGCAGTCAAGGGGGTTTCTCCTACGAGCAGTACTTC,CASSQGGFSYEQYF
.,TRBV20-1,.,TRBJ1-1,16,TGCAGTGCTAGGCCTCCCGCGGGGGGTATGAACACTGAAGCTTTCTTT,CSARPPAGGMNTEAFF
TRBD2,TRBV30,.,TRBJ2-7,17,TGTGCCTGGAGAGAAACGGGACTAGCGGGAGGGGTATACGAGCAGTACTTC,CAWRETGLAGGVYEQYF
TRBD1,TRBV7-8,few,TRBJ2-5,14,TGTGCCAGCAAACCCAGACAGGGTAGTGAGACCCAGTACTTC,CASKPRQGSETQYF
TRBD2,TRBV20-1,.,TRBJ2-7,14,TGCAGTGCTAGAACGGCGGGGGGCGTGTACGAGCAGTACTTC,CSARTAGGVYEQYF
.,TRBV18,.,TRBJ1-2,18,TGTGCCAGCTCGCAGACCGCTCCTATCCGGGCGCCAAACTATGGCTACACCTTC,CASSQTAPIRAPNYGYTF
.,TRBV30,.,TRBJ1-5,15,TGTGCCTGGAGTGTACCCGGGACACACAATCAGCCCCAGCATTTT,CAWSVPGTHNQPQHF
.,TRBV24-1,medium-sized,TRBJ1-3,15,TGTGCCACCAGTGATCCGAGGACAGCTGGAAACACCATATATTTT,CATSDPRTAGNTIYF
.,TRBV30,.,TRBJ1-1,13,TGTGCCTGGAAGGGCTGGGCAAGGGCTGAAGCTTTCTTT,CAWKGWARAEAFF
TRBD1,TRBV20-1,once,TRBJ1-2,16,TGCAGTGCCAAAGCCATCGGGACAGGGGGCGCGTATGGCTACACCTTC,CSAKAIGTGGAYGYTF
.,TRBV7-8,.,TRBJ2-6,17,TGTGCCAGCAGCTTTTCTTCAGGGATCTCTGGGGCCAACGTCCTGACTTTC,CASSFSSGISGANVLTF
TRBD1,TRBV20-1,.,TRBJ1-1,13,TGCAGTGCTGGGACAGGGGGTCGCACTGAAGCTTTCTTT,CSAGTGGRTEAFF
TRBD1,TRBV30,.,TRBJ1-2,12,TGTGCCTGGAGTCAGGGGGGTCAGGGCTACACCTTC,CAWSQGGQGYTF
.,TRBV30,.,TRBJ2-5,12,TGTGCCTGGAGTGTACTCCAAGAGACCCAGTACTTC,CAWSVLQETQYF
TRBD2,TRBV5-1,.,TRBJ2-2,14,TGCGCCAGCAGTTCCGGGACTAGCCTCGGGGAGCTGTTTTTT,CASSSGTSLGELFF
TRBD1,TRBV27,.,TRBJ1-5,14,TGTGCCAGAAGTCCGGGACAGGTCAATCAGCCCCAGCATTTT,CARSPGQVNQPQHF
TRBD2,TRBV20-1,.,TRBJ2-1,14,TGCAGTGCTCTAGCGGGAGATAGGTACAATGAGCAGTTCTTC,CSALAGDRYNEQFF
.,TRBV18,.,TRBJ1-1,13,TGTGCCAGCTCAGCAAGGGATAGGACTGAAGCTTTCTTT,CASSARDRTEAFF
.,TRBV12-2,.,TRBJ1-6,18,TGTGCAAGTCGCTTTGACGTAAGAAGACAGGGTCTTAATTCACCCCTCCACTTT,CASRFDVRRQGLNSPLHF
.,TRBV6-5,.,TRBJ1-6,15,TGTGCCAGCAGTTACCGGTCCATAGTAGCAAAACCCCTCCACTTT,CASSYRSIVAKPLHF
.,TRBV5-1,.,TRBJ2-6,15,TGCGCCAGCAGCGATTCCCCGGCTGGGGCCAACGTCCTGACTTTC,CASSDSPAGANVLTF
.,TRBV7-2,.,TRBJ1-5,15,TGTGCCAGCAGCTTATCTAGGAATAGCAATCAGCCCCAGCATTTT,CASSLSRNSNQPQHF
.,TRBV7-3,.,TRBJ2-1,14,TGTGCCAGCAGCCTAAATACAGGATACAATGAGCAGTTCTTC,CASSLNTGYNEQFF
.,TRBV7-6,.,TRBJ1-1,17,TGTGCCAGCAGCTTCAGTTCAATTTTAGGGGGAGACACTGAAGCTTTCTTT,CASSFSSILGGDTEAFF
.,TRBV21-1,large,TRBJ1-6,14,TGTGCCAGCACCTTGGAAAGGACGGATTCACCCCTCCACTTT,CASTLERTDSPLHF
TRBD1,TRBV6-1,.,TRBJ1-1,16,TGTGCCAGCAGGGGATGGACAGGGGGCTCTATCACTGAAGCTTTCTTT,CASRGWTGGSITEAFF
.,TRBV27,.,TRBJ1-1,14,TGTGCCAGCAGTCCTTGGGGGGGCGGCACTGAAGCTTTCTTT,CASSPWGGGTEAFF
.,TRBV6-2/TRBV6-3,once,TRBJ2-5,11,TGTGCCAGCAGTTACTGGGAGACCCAGTACTTC,CASSYWETQYF